The 5 T cell receptor beta chains in this list originate from one sample, sequenced in a study of neurological immune-mediated disorders. Via MiXCR, TCRdb re-called the 5' RACE reads, giving one row per CDR3 protein. The table includes 65,000 to 90,000 distinct CDR3 sequences, approximately 3.4% detected once. The material sequenced was PBMCs. The receptors originated from a woman in her forties or fifties with multiple sclerosis.

This clonotype was seen ten or more times. This chain links TRBV20-1 with TRBJ1-2; 8 bases map to TRBD1. Germline V gene lookup returns CDR1 DFQATT and CDR2 SNEGSKA (reference sequence). Trimming took 6 bases from V and 2 from J; bases not matched to a gene: 5. The CDR3 extends over 13 amino acids. The CDR3 coding sequence is TGCAGTGCAGCGGGACAGGCAAACTATGGCTACACCTTC. Its protein is CSAAGQANYGYTF.

This clonotype was recorded at least ten times. The J gene is TRBJ2-2, the V gene TRBV6-2 or TRBV6-3; 7 bases fit TRBD1. Germline lookup yields CDR1 MNHEY and CDR2 SVGEGT. J gave up 3 bases and V 6 bases, and 7 bases lay outside the gene matches. The CDR3 runs to 15 residues. The CDR3 region has the DNA TGTGCCAGCAGCAGAGGGACAGACTACACCGGGGAGCTGTTTTTT. It yields the protein CASSRGTDYTGELFF.

In this sample, this clonotype turned up many times. The gene calls are TRBV20-1 and TRBJ2-1, with 9 bases that match TRBD2. The V segment lost 5 bases and the J segment 4 bases; nucleotides outside the gene matches: 9. The CDR3 extends over 15 amino acids. The germline CDR1 and CDR2 sequences are DFQATT and SNEGSKA (reference sequence). The CDR3 region has the DNA TGCAGTGCTCCGAGCGCTAGCGGGGAATACAATGAGCAGTTCTTC. It encodes CSAPSASGEYNEQFF.

This clonotype showed up many times. The CDR3 reads CASSPDRYQETQYF. The CDR3 DNA is TGCGCCAGCAGCCCGGACAGGTACCAAGAGACCCAGTACTTC. The rearrangement uses TRBV5-1 and TRBJ2-5, with 7 bases that match TRBD1. The ends lost 4 bases at V and 0 bases at J; junction bases unmatched: 3. The germline V gene has CDR1 SGHRS and CDR2 YFSETQ. This CDR3 region has 14 residues. The complete variable domain, with remaining parts taken from reference TRBV5-1 and TRBJ2-5, reads KAGVTQTPRYLIKTRGQQVTLSCSPISGHRSVSWYQQTPGQGLQFLFEYFSETQRNKGNFPGRFSGRQFSNSRSEMNVSTLELGDSALYLCASSPDRYQETQYFGPGTRLLVL.

In this sample, this clonotype turned up many times. The chain joins TRBV6-5 to TRBJ1-1, with TRBD1 identical over 7 bases. Germline V lookup: CDR1 MNHEY, CDR2 SVGAGI. V trimming: 5 bases; J trimming: 2 bases; junction bases outside the gene matches: 14. The CDR3 runs 17 residues. CDR3 amino acids: CASSKDGTARDNTEAFF. The CDR3 DNA reads TGTGCCAGCAGTAAAGACGGGACAGCTAGAGATAACACTGAAGCTTTCTTT.